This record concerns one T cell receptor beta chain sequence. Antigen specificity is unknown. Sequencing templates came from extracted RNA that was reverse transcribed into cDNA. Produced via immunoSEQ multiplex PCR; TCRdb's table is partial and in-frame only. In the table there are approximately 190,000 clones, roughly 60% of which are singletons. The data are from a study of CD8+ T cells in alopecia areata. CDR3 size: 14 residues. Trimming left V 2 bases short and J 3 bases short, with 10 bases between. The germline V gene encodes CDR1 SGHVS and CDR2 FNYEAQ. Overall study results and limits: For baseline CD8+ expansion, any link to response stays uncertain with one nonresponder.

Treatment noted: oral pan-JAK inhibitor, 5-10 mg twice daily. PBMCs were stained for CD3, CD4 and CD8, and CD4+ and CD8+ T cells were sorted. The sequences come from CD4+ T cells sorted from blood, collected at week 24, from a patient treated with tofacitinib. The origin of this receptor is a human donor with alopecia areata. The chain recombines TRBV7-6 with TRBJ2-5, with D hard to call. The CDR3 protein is CASSLLGDKETQYF. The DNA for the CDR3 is TGTGCCAGCAGCTTACTCGGTGACAAAGAGACCCAGTACTTC.